The rows below give T cell receptor beta chains drawn from one sample of a study of memory CD4+ T cells and cytomegalovirus serostatus. Assay: immunoSEQ multiplex PCR; the TCRdb copy retains only in-frame clones and omits some. The profile shows under 65,000 clones, around 82% of them singletons. Specimen: memory CD4+ T cells from blood. These receptors all stem from an adult in good health and CMV-seronegative. The CDR3 runs from the conserved cysteine through the conserved F or W. Fields, in order: D gene, J gene, V gene, CDR3 protein. The D gene is left open where the match is weak.

d_call: TRBD2; j_call: TRBJ2-3; v_call: TRBV5-4; cdr3_aa: CASSSGRLAGASTDTQYF
d_call: -; j_call: TRBJ1-2; v_call: TRBV5-4; cdr3_aa: CASSLAGQSYGYTF
d_call: -; j_call: TRBJ2-7; v_call: TRBV5-4; cdr3_aa: CASSFRAEIEQYF
d_call: -; j_call: TRBJ2-3; v_call: TRBV5-4; cdr3_aa: CASTLPLADTQYF
d_call: -; j_call: TRBJ1-2; v_call: TRBV10-2; cdr3_aa: CASSPTRDYGYTF
d_call: TRBD1; j_call: TRBJ1-2; v_call: TRBV2; cdr3_aa: CASSPLGQEVYGYTF
d_call: -; j_call: TRBJ1-2; v_call: TRBV29-1; cdr3_aa: CSVGRERDGYTF
d_call: TRBD2; j_call: TRBJ2-2; v_call: TRBV7-9; cdr3_aa: CASSLRASGIGGELFF
d_call: -; j_call: TRBJ1-5; v_call: TRBV4-1; cdr3_aa: CASSPGLRDQPQHF
d_call: TRBD1; j_call: TRBJ2-7; v_call: TRBV9; cdr3_aa: CASSARTGGGEQYF
d_call: -; j_call: TRBJ1-5; v_call: TRBV2; cdr3_aa: CASSAGGSNQPQHF
d_call: TRBD1; j_call: TRBJ2-7; v_call: TRBV11-2; cdr3_aa: CASSLERTGNYEQYF
d_call: TRBD1; j_call: TRBJ1-5; v_call: TRBV7-8; cdr3_aa: CASSLGGQGTQPQHF
d_call: TRBD1; j_call: TRBJ1-2; v_call: TRBV28; cdr3_aa: CASSPAGTGADYGYTF
d_call: TRBD1; j_call: TRBJ1-5; v_call: TRBV19; cdr3_aa: CASSIGQGGIQPQHF
d_call: TRBD2; j_call: TRBJ2-5; v_call: TRBV7-9; cdr3_aa: CASSTRTSGSRETQYF
d_call: TRBD2; j_call: TRBJ2-1; v_call: TRBV2; cdr3_aa: CASSEGSGSNEQFF
d_call: -; j_call: TRBJ2-1; v_call: TRBV7-9; cdr3_aa: CASSLARGWNEQFF
d_call: -; j_call: TRBJ2-6; v_call: TRBV30; cdr3_aa: CAWTKDSGANVLTF
d_call: TRBD1; j_call: TRBJ2-2; v_call: TRBV9; cdr3_aa: CASSPDRVRNTGELFF
d_call: -; j_call: TRBJ2-7; v_call: TRBV30; cdr3_aa: CAWRDRFYEQYF
d_call: -; j_call: TRBJ1-4; v_call: TRBV19; cdr3_aa: CASSIDRWGNEKLFF
d_call: TRBD2; j_call: TRBJ2-1; v_call: TRBV11-3; cdr3_aa: CASSYGLAGLYNEQFF
d_call: -; j_call: TRBJ2-7; v_call: TRBV28; cdr3_aa: CASSLQAASSYEQYF
d_call: -; j_call: TRBJ2-3; v_call: TRBV5-8; cdr3_aa: CASSPGQNTDTQYF
d_call: TRBD1; j_call: TRBJ1-3; v_call: TRBV7-8; cdr3_aa: CASSLAMRGQVNTIYF
d_call: -; j_call: TRBJ1-5; v_call: TRBV28; cdr3_aa: CASSRSGLKHQPQHF
d_call: -; j_call: TRBJ2-5; v_call: TRBV30; cdr3_aa: CAWRGGIGTQYF
d_call: -; j_call: TRBJ1-4; v_call: TRBV27; cdr3_aa: CASSLFSVAIRGPTNEKLFF
d_call: -; j_call: TRBJ2-3; v_call: TRBV6-5; cdr3_aa: CASSYSSGRNTDTQYF
d_call: -; j_call: TRBJ1-3; v_call: TRBV7-8; cdr3_aa: CASSFTTGSGNTIYF
d_call: TRBD2; j_call: TRBJ2-3; v_call: TRBV5-4; cdr3_aa: CASSLVGGGADTQYF
d_call: TRBD1; j_call: TRBJ2-7; v_call: TRBV6-1; cdr3_aa: CASNLAGGYEQYF
d_call: TRBD1; j_call: TRBJ2-1; v_call: TRBV4-1; cdr3_aa: CASSQVGTGKGNEQFF
d_call: TRBD1; j_call: TRBJ2-3; v_call: TRBV5-6; cdr3_aa: CASSRRDRATDTQYF
d_call: TRBD2; j_call: TRBJ2-7; v_call: TRBV5-8; cdr3_aa: CASSRLAGEQYF
d_call: -; j_call: TRBJ2-2; v_call: TRBV5-1; cdr3_aa: CASSSDGLVNTGELFF
d_call: TRBD1; j_call: TRBJ2-7; v_call: TRBV19; cdr3_aa: CATATGHYEQYF
d_call: -; j_call: TRBJ2-5; v_call: TRBV7-9; cdr3_aa: CASSPEWQSETQYF
d_call: TRBD1; j_call: TRBJ1-3; v_call: TRBV28; cdr3_aa: CASNQGANSGNTIYF
d_call: -; j_call: TRBJ1-4; v_call: TRBV18; cdr3_aa: CASSPQGVEGLFF
d_call: -; j_call: TRBJ2-1; v_call: TRBV11-2; cdr3_aa: CASSLLRSSYNEQFF
d_call: TRBD1; j_call: TRBJ2-2; v_call: TRBV10-3; cdr3_aa: CAISVGQGGAGRSPGELFF
d_call: TRBD1; j_call: TRBJ2-7; v_call: TRBV10-3; cdr3_aa: CAIQRGQGGYEQYF
d_call: -; j_call: TRBJ2-2; v_call: TRBV7-3; cdr3_aa: CASSPPGNTGELFF
d_call: -; j_call: TRBJ2-1; v_call: TRBV18; cdr3_aa: CASSPRRNSYNEQFF
d_call: TRBD1; j_call: TRBJ1-4; v_call: TRBV6-4; cdr3_aa: CASSPGQGRELFF
d_call: TRBD1; j_call: TRBJ1-5; v_call: TRBV18; cdr3_aa: CASSLGQGADNQPQHF
d_call: TRBD2; j_call: TRBJ2-6; v_call: TRBV7-8; cdr3_aa: CASSLRGAGANVLTF
d_call: -; j_call: TRBJ1-2; v_call: TRBV19; cdr3_aa: CASSNYGQGVAGYTF
d_call: TRBD1; j_call: TRBJ1-1; v_call: TRBV2; cdr3_aa: CASVTQGAATEAFF